What follows are 17 T cell receptor beta chains derived from one specimen sequenced in a study of blood T cell repertoires in COVID-19 (dated by TCRdb to the early 2020s). The method behind the library was the immunoSEQ multiplex PCR assay. The clones in this table, taken by TCRdb from immuneACCESS, are in-frame only. Not every clone is retained; where verified, under half of the shortfall comes from an unresolved V gene, and the cause of the rest is unknown. Within this sample are fewer than 350,000 clones, with 86% of them counted one time only. The leading ten clones occupy approximately 9.7% of the sample. The specimen was peripheral blood. The source is a man between 35 and 55 years old with active or convalescent COVID-19.

This chain joins TRBV5-1 and TRBJ1-2; the match to TRBD1 covers 11 bases. With V trimmed by 0 bases and J by 8 bases, 3 bases remained unmatched. This CDR3 spans 14 amino acids. Germline V gene data show CDR1 as SGHRS and CDR2 as YFSETQ. The CDR3 spells CASSLGTGGAGYTF. CDR3 DNA sequence: TGCGCCAGCAGCTTGGGGACAGGGGGCGCGGGCTACACCTTC.

The rearrangement uses TRBV4-1 and TRBJ1-1, with D unclear. Trimming cost V 0 bases and J 1 base, with 6 bases left between them. The CDR3 runs to 14 residues. Germline values: CDR1 MGHRA, CDR2 YSYEKL. The CDR3 sequence: CASSQDMRNTEAFF. CDR3 nucleotide sequence: TGCGCCAGCAGCCAAGATATGCGGAACACTGAAGCTTTCTTT.

This sequence joins TRBV18 and TRBJ2-5; D perhaps matches TRBD1 (6 bases). The CDR3 length is 14 residues. Deletions cut 6 bases from V and 4 bases from J, with 15 bases between. CDR1 and CDR2 (germline): KGHSH, LQKENI. The CDR3 nucleotides are TGTGCCAGCTCGCAGGGGATCGGGCGAGAGACCCAGTACTTC. Amino acids: CASSQGIGRETQYF.

This clone was counted a single time. The chain carries TRBV7-2 and TRBJ2-7; D remains ambiguous. The CDR3 consists of 12 residues. Germline V gene lookup returns CDR1 SGHTA and CDR2 FQGNSA. Between the trimmed V and J ends, which lost 3 bases and 3 bases, there was a span of 6 bases. CDR3 sequence: CASSFPSYEQYF. In DNA, the CDR3 is TGTGCCAGCAGCTTCCCTAGCTACGAGCAGTACTTC.

The chain carries TRBV5-1 and TRBJ2-2; 13 bases match TRBD2. CDR1 SGHRS and CDR2 YFSETQ come from the germline V gene. This CDR3 contains 18 residues. V lost 0 bases and J lost 0; bases outside the gene matches: 2. Here the CDR3 reads CASSLGTSGGPNTGELFF. As DNA, the CDR3 is TGCGCCAGCAGCTTGGGGACTAGCGGGGGCCCGAACACCGGGGAGCTGTTTTTT. Full variable domain (outside the CDR3, taken from reference TRBV5-1 and TRBJ2-2): KAGVTQTPRYLIKTRGQQVTLSCSPISGHRSVSWYQQTPGQGLQFLFEYFSETQRNKGNFPGRFSGRQFSNSRSEMNVSTLELGDSALYLCASSLGTSGGPNTGELFFGEGSRLTVL.

This chain connects TRBV6-6 to TRBJ2-2; a weak D match, TRBD1 (7 bases). Germline V gene lookup returns CDR1 MNHNY and CDR2 SVGAGI (reference sequence). This CDR3 region has 14 residues. Trimming cost V 8 bases and J 5 bases, with 15 bases left between them. CDR3 nucleotide sequence: TGTGCCAGCCTCGGAGGGGGCGGAACCGGGGAGCTGTTTTTT. This codes for CASLGGGGTGELFF.

The rearrangement joins TRBV6-5 to TRBJ1-3, with D maybe TRBD1 (5 bases). Germline V gives CDR1 MNHEY, CDR2 SVGAGI. The CDR3 extends over 15 amino acids. V was cut by 2 bases and J by 2 bases, with 10 bases left in between. The CDR3 region has the DNA TGTGCCAGCAGTTACCGACAGAGCCCTGGAAACACCATATATTTT. Amino acids: CASSYRQSPGNTIYF.

This clone has a single count. This chain joins TRBV11-1 and TRBJ1-1, with a possible D match to TRBD1 (6 bases). V gave up 1 base and J gave up 3 bases, with 12 bases separating them. Germline V lookup: CDR1 SGHAT, CDR2 FQDESV (reference sequence). This CDR3 has 15 residues. CDR3 nucleotides: TGTGCCAGCAGCTTAGGGCCGGACAGCCACACTGAAGCTTTCTTT. Translation gives CASSLGPDSHTEAFF.

The chain combines TRBV7-3 with TRBJ2-5, with 9 bases fitting TRBD1. CDR1 is SGHTA, CDR2 FQGTGA, per germline. This CDR3 spans 14 amino acids. V lost 4 bases to trimming and J lost 4 bases; unmatched junction nucleotides: 4. CDR3 amino acids: CASSSGTGRETQYF. The CDR3 coding sequence is TGTGCCAGCAGCTCTGGGACAGGGCGAGAGACCCAGTACTTC.

This clone appeared a single time. DNA for the CDR3: TGTGCCAGCAGCTTAGAGAGTGCGGGCAATCAGCCCCAGCATTTT. Its translation: CASSLESAGNQPQHF. This chain connects TRBV11-2 to TRBJ1-5; the D is unclear. The CDR3 contains 15 residues. Germline V lookup: CDR1 SGHAT, CDR2 FQNNGV. Trimming pared 0 bases from V and 2 bases from J, leaving 8 bases between.

The rearrangement joins TRBV9 to TRBJ2-1, with 7 bases aligning to TRBD2. Germline V lookup: CDR1 SGDLS, CDR2 YYNGEE. With V trimmed by 4 bases and J by 5 bases, 15 bases remained unmatched. CDR3 length: 17 residues. The CDR3 DNA is TGTGCCAGCAGCCAGAGATACCAGCGGGGTCGGAACAATGAGCAGTTCTTC. It yields the protein CASSQRYQRGRNNEQFF.

The V and J genes are TRBV7-8 and TRBJ2-7; D is ambiguous. CDR1 and CDR2 (germline): SGHVS, FQNEAQ. The CDR3 extends over 14 amino acids. Between the trimmed V and J ends, which lost 0 bases and 2 bases, there was a span of 8 bases. In DNA form, the CDR3 reads TGTGCCAGCAGCTTAGCACTACAAGCCTACGAGCAGTACTTC. This gives the protein CASSLALQAYEQYF.

The CDR3, as DNA: TGTGCCAGCAGCCCCGGACAGGGGGAGTTCTTC. It codes for CASSPGQGEFF. J is TRBJ2-1 and V is TRBV7-8; 10 bases agree with TRBD1. V lost 5 bases, J lost 14 bases, and 3 bases stayed unmatched. The germline V gene has CDR1 SGHVS and CDR2 FQNEAQ. This CDR3 is 11 amino acids long.

The chain combines TRBV18 with TRBJ1-1; TRBD1 might be the D (5 bases). The V and J ends lost 6 bases and 0 bases respectively, with 11 bases between them. The CDR3 runs 14 residues. Germline V gives CDR1 KGHSH, CDR2 LQKENI. The CDR3 DNA sequence: TGTGCCAGCTCTCAGGGAAGGATGAACACTGAAGCTTTCTTT. Residues: CASSQGRMNTEAFF.

This clone was recorded once. The V call is TRBV2, the J call TRBJ2-1; D remains ambiguous. V gave up 7 bases and J gave up 10 bases, with 11 bases separating them. From germline, CDR1 is SNHLY and CDR2 FYNNEI. This CDR3 has 11 residues. Here the CDR3 reads CASTETREQFF. Written as DNA, the CDR3 is TGTGCCAGCACCGAGACTCGAGAGCAGTTCTTC.

The DNA of the CDR3 is TGTGCCAGTAGCAGGGGAAATGGCTACACCTTC. It translates to CASSRGNGYTF. This chain connects TRBV19 to TRBJ1-2; a weak D match, TRBD1 (6 bases). Trimming pared 6 bases from V and 6 bases from J, leaving 8 bases between. CDR3 length: 11 residues. CDR1 and CDR2 (germline): LNHDA, SQIVND (reference sequence).

This rearrangement joins TRBV5-1 to TRBJ2-1, with 11 bases lining up with TRBD2. The CDR3 runs 18 residues. Germline CDR1 is SGHRS and CDR2 is YFSETQ. Trimming removed 1 base from V and 0 bases from J; junction bases left unmatched: 6. The CDR3 protein is CASSLLAGGPRSYNEQFF. The CDR3 bases are TGCGCCAGCAGCTTGCTAGCGGGAGGACCCCGCTCCTACAATGAGCAGTTCTTC.